Presented here are 24 T cell receptor beta chains from one specimen sequenced in a study of human T cells and chemical hapten exposure listed by TCRdb under 2021. What the time point label conveys for this sample: pre-sensitization, week 0. Reading the label with the study, this specimen's treatment or condition is: therapeutic diphenylcyclopropenone sensitization with weekly scalp DPC. Libraries came from RACE. Sequencing relied on a NextSeq 500. The raw public data were reprocessed by TCRdb itself: fastp quality trimming at Q25, MiXCR clonotype calling, in-frame beta chains only. Every entry covers one CDR3 protein and lists the most common genes and DNA from its rows. For this sample there are roughly 51,000 distinct CDR3 sequences; roughly 10% appear just once. The ten largest clones add up to around 10% of the sample. This sample comprised whole blood, obtained in connection with sensitization to the hapten diphenylcyclopropenone (DPC). All receptors come from a middle-aged man with alopecia areata. Some clones in this sample may be carry-over from other donors' samples.

In this sample, this clonotype turned up a few times. The rearrangement uses TRBV5-1 and TRBJ1-1, with a possible D match to TRBD1 (5 bases). Trimming cost V 3 bases and J 1 base, with 10 bases left between them. Germline assignment: CDR1 SGHRS and CDR2 YFSETQ. The CDR3 has 14 amino acids. CDR3 nucleotide sequence: TGCGCCAGCAGCTCTTTACAGGAGAACACTGAAGCTTTCTTT. It specifies CASSSLQENTEAFF.

This clonotype showed up many times. The rearrangement links TRBV10-1 to TRBJ2-3; TRBD1 agrees at 7 bases. J lost 0 bases, V lost 4 bases, and 4 bases had no gene match. CDR3 size: 15 residues. The germline CDR1 and CDR2 sequences are WNHNN and SYGVQD (reference sequence). As DNA, the CDR3 is TGCGCCAGCAGTGCCCAGACAGGGAGCACAGATACGCAGTATTTT. Translation gives CASSAQTGSTDTQYF.

In this sample, this clonotype turned up a few times. This rearrangement joins TRBV5-1 to TRBJ1-1; D gene ambiguous. The V gene lost 0 bases and the J gene lost 3 bases, with 6 bases spanning the gap. Germline lookup yields CDR1 SGHRS and CDR2 YFSETQ. The CDR3 has 13 residues. The CDR3 reads CASSLVGDTEAFF. DNA of the CDR3: TGCGCCAGCAGCTTGGTAGGCGACACTGAAGCTTTCTTT.

This clonotype came up many times. V usage is TRBV9 and J usage is TRBJ2-1; no reliable D call. V was trimmed by 4 bases and J by 0 bases, leaving 11 bases between them. The CDR3 sequence is 15 residues long. Germline V gene data show CDR1 as SGDLS and CDR2 as YYNGEE. CDR3 sequence reads: CASSPAMSSYNEQFF. In DNA, the CDR3 is TGTGCCAGCAGCCCAGCGATGAGCTCCTACAATGAGCAGTTCTTC.

This clonotype occurred many times. The CDR3 protein is CASRGVEGSPLHF. As DNA, the CDR3 is TGTGCCAGCAGAGGGGTGGAGGGCTCACCCCTCCACTTT. The rearrangement links TRBV7-9 to TRBJ1-6; a possible D gene is TRBD1 (5 bases). The CDR3 has 13 amino acids. The V and J ends lost 6 bases and 10 bases respectively, with 13 bases between them. CDR1 and CDR2 (germline): SEHNR, FQNEAQ (reference sequence).

The rearrangement links TRBV19 to TRBJ2-1; possibly TRBD1 for D (6 bases). From germline, CDR1 is LNHDA and CDR2 SQIVND (reference sequence). The CDR3 is 14 amino acids. V was shortened by 5 bases and J by 1 base, with 9 bases between the two germline ends. As DNA, the CDR3 is TGTGCCAGTAGTGCGGACAGTTCCTACAATGAGCAGTTCTTC. Amino acids: CASSADSSYNEQFF.

The chain joins TRBV12-3 or TRBV12-4 to TRBJ2-5; D gene ambiguous. This CDR3 contains 13 residues. V was trimmed by 1 base and J by 2 bases, leaving 5 bases between them. The CDR3 protein is CASSLGRQETQYF. DNA of the CDR3: TGTGCCAGCAGTTTAGGGCGACAAGAGACCCAGTACTTC.

This clonotype occurred a few times. This chain links TRBV5-1 with TRBJ2-1, with 11 bases aligning to TRBD2. This CDR3 spans 17 amino acids. Germline V lookup: CDR1 SGHRS, CDR2 YFSETQ. V dropped 4 bases and J dropped 2; count of bases not matched to a gene: 8. The CDR3 loop reads CASSPGGTSGAYNEQFF. Written as DNA, the CDR3 is TGCGCCAGCAGCCCAGGGGGGACTAGCGGCGCCTACAATGAGCAGTTCTTC.

The chain has TRBV5-1 and TRBJ2-3; 13 bases are shared with TRBD2. This CDR3 contains 18 residues. Germline V gives CDR1 SGHRS, CDR2 YFSETQ. V shed 1 base, J shed 1 base, and the junction held 6 bases outside the gene matches. The CDR3 protein is CASSLPGTSGMRTDTQYF. CDR3 sequence (DNA): TGCGCCAGCAGCTTGCCCGGGACTAGCGGGATGCGCACAGATACGCAGTATTTT.

This chain links TRBV18 with TRBJ1-4; D uncertain. Germline V CDR1 and CDR2: KGHSH, LQKENI. Trimming took 2 bases from V and 0 from J, leaving 7 bases between them. The CDR3 has 15 residues. CDR3 region: CASSPGSATNEKLFF. The CDR3, as DNA: TGTGCCAGCTCACCAGGGAGTGCAACTAATGAAAAACTGTTTTTT.

The V call is TRBV28, the J call TRBJ2-1; TRBD2 agrees at 8 bases. The CDR3 consists of 18 residues. Unmatched junction bases numbered 16, after V lost 2 bases and J lost 7 bases. Germline V lookup: CDR1 MDHEN, CDR2 SYDVKM. CDR3 residues: CASSLIPAGGLNGNEQFF. As DNA, the CDR3 is TGTGCCAGCAGTTTAATCCCTGCGGGAGGCCTAAATGGGAATGAGCAGTTCTTC.

This clonotype has a count of ten or more. The V gene is TRBV6-5, the J gene TRBJ1-1, with 7 bases identical to TRBD1. CDR3 size: 12 residues. Trimming removed 6 bases from V and 6 bases from J; junction bases left unmatched: 4. Germline V gene sequence: CDR1 MNHEY, CDR2 SVGAGI. The CDR3 loop reads CASRRTGAEAFF. Here the CDR3 DNA reads TGTGCCAGCAGACGTACAGGGGCTGAAGCTTTCTTT.

The V and J genes are TRBV6-5 and TRBJ2-5; maybe TRBD1 (6 bases). Germline V CDR1 and CDR2: MNHEY, SVGAGI. The CDR3 sequence is 15 residues long. Trimming took off 2 bases at V and 4 bases at J, with 14 bases between the two ends. CDR3 nucleotides: TGTGCCAGCAGTTACACCCCCCAGGGGTCAGAGACCCAGTACTTC. This codes for CASSYTPQGSETQYF.

This clonotype was recorded many times. This rearrangement joins TRBV28 to TRBJ2-2, with D perhaps assigned TRBD1 or TRBD2 (5 bases each). Germline V CDR1 and CDR2: MDHEN, SYDVKM. V lost 2 bases, J lost 7 bases, and 20 bases lay in between. This CDR3 is 17 amino acids long. CDR3 region: CASSLTSRYWGFGELFF. CDR3 nucleotide sequence: TGTGCCAGCAGTTTAACATCTCGTTACTGGGGGTTCGGGGAGCTGTTTTTT.

The chain links TRBV5-6 to TRBJ2-5, with 9 nucleotides matching TRBD1. This CDR3 contains 14 residues. CDR1 SGHDT and CDR2 YYEEEE come from the germline V gene. V lost 4 bases, J lost 3 bases, and 4 bases stayed unmatched. The CDR3 nucleotides are TGTGCCAGCAGCCAACAGGGGGCTGAAGAGACCCAGTACTTC. This gives the protein CASSQQGAEETQYF.

This clonotype was detected only a few times. The chain employs TRBV4-3 and TRBJ2-3; weak D call: TRBD1 (6 bases). Trimming left V 2 bases short and J 2 bases short, with 17 bases between. Germline CDR1 and CDR2: LGHNA and YSLEER. This CDR3 has 17 residues. For the CDR3, the DNA is TGCGCCAGCAGCCAAAGGGGATTCAGGGGTAACACAGATACGCAGTATTTT. Protein sequence: CASSQRGFRGNTDTQYF.

This rearrangement joins TRBV7-9 to TRBJ1-5, with TRBD1 matching over 7 bases. The CDR3 totals 15 residues. The V gene end was trimmed by 5 bases and the J gene end by 3 bases; junction bases not matched to a gene: 7. CDR1 is SEHNR, CDR2 FQNEAQ, per germline (reference sequence). As DNA, the CDR3 is TGTGCCAGCAGCGATAGACAGGGTCCCAATCAGCCCCAGCATTTT. Translated: CASSDRQGPNQPQHF.

This clonotype was seen at least ten times. J is TRBJ2-2 and V is TRBV18; D unresolved. Germline CDR1 reads KGHSH; CDR2 reads LQKENI. There are 14 residues in the CDR3. Trimming stripped 0 bases from V and 6 bases from J, with 8 bases between. CDR3 sequence: CASSPPGPSGELFF. CDR3 DNA sequence: TGTGCCAGCTCACCACCTGGCCCTTCCGGGGAGCTGTTTTTT.

The V gene is TRBV3-1, the J gene TRBJ1-4; D is uncertain. The germline CDR1 and CDR2 sequences are LGHDT and YNNKEL (reference sequence). Trimming shortened V by 3 bases and J by 2 bases, and 4 bases separated the two germline ends. The CDR3 runs 13 residues. The chain's CDR3 is CASSQGTNEKLFF. The CDR3, as DNA: TGTGCCAGCAGCCAGGGTACTAATGAAAAACTGTTTTTT.

V and J are TRBV7-2 and TRBJ2-1; TRBD2 aligns across 9 bases. The CDR3 loop spans 15 amino acids. The V gene's germline CDR1 is SGHTA and CDR2 FQGNSA. Germline trimming cut 2 bases from V and 8 bases from J; bases unmatched to any gene: 7. CDR3 loop: CASSLSLAGYDEQFF. DNA of the CDR3: TGTGCCAGCAGCTTAAGCCTAGCGGGGTACGATGAGCAGTTCTTC.

V gene TRBV20-1 combines with J gene TRBJ2-3; 10 bases agree with TRBD2. With 5 bases clipped from V and 4 bases from J, the junction kept 9 bases outside the gene matches. This CDR3 comprises 15 residues. CDR1 DFQATT and CDR2 SNEGSKA come from the germline V gene (reference sequence). The CDR3 here is CSAGPLAGRSDTQYF. The CDR3 coding sequence is TGCAGTGCTGGACCACTAGCGGGAAGGTCAGATACGCAGTATTTT.

In this sample, this clonotype turned up many times. The chain combines TRBV6-2 or TRBV6-3 with TRBJ2-6; 7 nucleotides line up with TRBD1. V shed 6 bases, J shed 0 bases, and the junction held 8 bases outside the gene matches. The germline V gene has CDR1 MNHEY and CDR2 SVGEGT. The CDR3 runs to 17 residues. Here the CDR3 DNA reads TGTGCCAGCAGACCCGGGACAGCAATCTCTGGGGCCAACGTCCTGACTTTC. Its protein is CASRPGTAISGANVLTF.

This clonotype was seen repeatedly, ten times or more. This sequence joins TRBV28 and TRBJ2-3, with TRBD1 as a possible D gene (6 bases). The CDR3 is 14 residues long. Germline values: CDR1 MDHEN, CDR2 SYDVKM. Trimming took off 7 bases at V and 6 bases at J, with 17 bases between the two ends. The CDR3 reads CASNVRAQGDTQYF. As DNA, the CDR3 is TGTGCCAGCAACGTCCGGGCCCAGGGGGATACGCAGTATTTT.

This clonotype was counted only a few times. This chain links TRBV28 with TRBJ1-5; D unresolved. The CDR3 loop spans 14 amino acids. Per germline, CDR1 MDHEN and CDR2 SYDVKM. V gave up 6 bases and J gave up 4 bases, with 13 bases separating them. The CDR3 spells CASRVQAPNQPQHF. DNA of the CDR3: TGTGCCAGCAGGGTCCAGGCCCCTAATCAGCCCCAGCATTTT.